Listed below are T cell receptor beta chains from one sample, sequenced in a study of cytomegalovirus exposure and HLA in healthy donors. Sequencing used immunoSEQ multiplex PCR; TCRdb keeps in-frame clones, though not all of them. The sample table sets out 150,000 to 200,000 clones. Sequencing was carried out using PBMCs. All receptors come from a woman aged 18-35 years in good health and CMV-seropositive. CDR3s include the opening cysteine and the closing phenylalanine or tryptophan. Fields, in order: D gene, J gene, V gene, clone size, CDR3 protein, CDR3 DNA. The D gene is left open where the match is weak. Size values are once, few and many counts, or a class for expanded clones, and some rows have none.

TRBD2 TRBJ2-7 TRBV10-1 . CASSDTGTSGPSYEQYF TGCGCCAGCAGTGACACCGGGACTAGCGGACCCTCCTACGAGCAGTACTTC
TRBD1 TRBJ1-5 TRBV11-2 . CASSLDGGQGYQPQHF TGTGCCAGCAGCTTAGATGGGGGACAGGGGTATCAGCCCCAGCATTTT
. TRBJ1-1 TRBV7-9 . CASSQDSPNTEAFF TGTGCCAGCAGCCAGGACAGCCCGAACACTGAAGCTTTCTTT
. TRBJ1-1 TRBV6-1 . CASRQGLDAFF TGTGCCAGCAGGCAGGGGCTGGACGCTTTCTTT
TRBD1 TRBJ2-7 TRBV5-4 . CASSLETGESYEQYF TGTGCCAGCAGCTTAGAGACAGGGGAGTCCTACGAGCAGTACTTC
. TRBJ1-2 TRBV30 . CAWMARDNYGYTF TGTGCCTGGATGGCCAGGGATAACTATGGCTACACCTTC
TRBD1 TRBJ2-1 TRBV7-9 . CASSLDRTINEQFF TGTGCCAGCAGCTTGGACAGGACCATTAATGAGCAGTTCTTC
. TRBJ1-2 TRBV19 . CASSPRGGRYGYTF TGTGCCAGTAGTCCCCGGGGGGGCCGCTATGGCTACACCTTC
TRBD2 TRBJ2-1 TRBV5-4 . CASSFKRGSYNEQFF TGTGCCAGCAGCTTTAAGCGGGGCTCCTACAATGAGCAGTTCTTC
. TRBJ2-1 TRBV5-4 . CASSPRTPNEQFF TGTGCCAGCAGCCCGAGAACTCCCAATGAGCAGTTCTTC
TRBD1 TRBJ2-7 TRBV5-1 . CASSWGQGLYEQYF TGCGCCAGCAGCTGGGGACAGGGACTGTACGAGCAGTACTTC
TRBD2 TRBJ2-1 TRBV7-8 . CASSSSGRREEQFF TGTGCCAGCAGCTCTAGCGGGAGACGCGAGGAGCAGTTCTTC
TRBD1 TRBJ2-7 TRBV29-1 . CSVVGGQGGDEQYF TGCAGCGTCGTCGGTGGACAGGGTGGCGACGAGCAGTACTTC
TRBD2 TRBJ2-3 TRBV9 . CASSGTSGSVPDTQYF TGTGCCAGCAGCGGGACTAGCGGGAGCGTTCCAGATACGCAGTATTTT
. TRBJ1-1 TRBV5-1 . CASSRSRDIMNTEAFF TGCGCCAGCAGCAGGTCCCGGGACATCATGAACACTGAAGCTTTCTTT
TRBD1 TRBJ2-1 TRBV9 . CASSPSGTGRYNEQFF TGTGCCAGCAGCCCCTCCGGGACAGGGAGGTACAATGAGCAGTTCTTC
TRBD1 TRBJ1-5 TRBV4-1 . CASSDWDSPRSNQPQHF TGCGCCAGCAGCGACTGGGACAGCCCTCGGAGCAATCAGCCCCAGCATTTT
TRBD2 TRBJ2-7 TRBV4-1 . CASSQERGGGREQYF TGCGCCAGCAGCCAAGAAAGAGGAGGCGGGAGGGAGCAGTACTTC
. TRBJ2-7 TRBV6-6 . CASSYAEDGGREQYF TGTGCCAGCAGTTACGCGGAGGACGGGGGACGGGAGCAGTACTTC
TRBD1 TRBJ2-5 TRBV5-4 . CASSGTGQGGKTQYF TGTGCCAGCAGCGGCACTGGACAGGGTGGGAAAACCCAGTACTTC
. TRBJ2-1 TRBV5-6 . CASSMGLFSGVYNEQFF TGTGCCAGCAGCATGGGGCTTTTCTCGGGAGTGTACAATGAGCAGTTCTTC
. TRBJ1-1 TRBV30 . CAWSVRQDTEAFF TGTGCCTGGAGTGTACGACAGGACACTGAAGCTTTCTTT
. TRBJ1-4 TRBV6-1 . CASSEAWGGYANEKLFF TGTGCCAGCAGTGAAGCCTGGGGGGGCTACGCTAATGAAAAACTGTTTTTT
TRBD1 TRBJ1-2 TRBV19 . CASSISNRGRIYGYTF TGTGCCAGTAGTATATCGAACAGGGGGCGCATCTATGGCTACACCTTC
. TRBJ1-1 TRBV5-6 . CASSFQGRVLNTEAFF TGTGCCAGCAGCTTCCAGGGGAGGGTTTTGAACACTGAAGCTTTCTTT
TRBD1 TRBJ2-7 TRBV5-1 . CASRARGQGQYEQYF TGCGCCAGCAGGGCCCGCGGACAGGGCCAATACGAGCAGTACTTC
. TRBJ1-1 TRBV10-3 . CAISATGTEAFF TGTGCCATCAGTGCTACGGGGACTGAAGCTTTCTTT
TRBD1 TRBJ1-5 TRBV5-3 . CARSLSGQGAHRNQPQHF TGTGCCAGAAGCTTGAGTGGGCAGGGGGCTCATCGCAATCAGCCCCAGCATTTT
TRBD1 TRBJ2-1 TRBV19 . CASSRGVGTGSYNEQFF TGTGCCAGTAGCCGGGGGGTGGGGACAGGGTCCTACAATGAGCAGTTCTTC
. TRBJ1-1 TRBV11-2 . CASSLIWGLRNTEAFF TGTGCCAGCAGCTTAATCTGGGGACTGCGGAACACTGAAGCTTTCTTT
TRBD1 TRBJ2-2 TRBV10-2 . CASASRDRDGAGELFF TGCGCCAGCGCTAGCAGGGACAGGGACGGAGCCGGGGAGCTGTTTTTT
. TRBJ1-6 TRBV10-1 . CASSELRNSPLHF TGCGCCAGCAGTGAGCTCCGGAATTCACCCCTCCACTTT
TRBD2 TRBJ2-7 TRBV20-1 . CSARGGYEQYF TGCAGTGCCCGGGGGGGCTACGAGCAGTACTTC
TRBD2 TRBJ2-7 TRBV28 . CASTYRLAGVSYEQYF TGTGCCAGCACCTACAGACTAGCGGGAGTGTCCTACGAGCAGTACTTC
. TRBJ1-2 TRBV7-9 . CASSLDRVYGYTF TGTGCCAGCAGCTTAGACAGGGTCTATGGCTACACCTTC
. TRBJ2-7 TRBV5-8 . CASSPGGAGTAYEQYF TGTGCCAGCAGCCCCGGGGGCGCGGGGACAGCCTACGAGCAGTACTTC
. TRBJ2-5 TRBV5-1 . CASSLVGGTQETQYF TGCGCCAGCAGCTTGGTAGGGGGAACCCAAGAGACCCAGTACTTC
TRBD1 TRBJ2-2 TRBV5-1 . CASHPTQDRDTGELFF TGCGCCAGCCACCCCACCCAAGACAGGGACACCGGGGAGCTGTTTTTT
TRBD2 TRBJ2-7 TRBV9 . CASSVRREGHEQYF TGTGCCAGCAGCGTGCGACGGGAGGGCCACGAGCAGTACTTC
TRBD2 TRBJ2-1 TRBV4-2 medium-sized CASSQVSGGAIDEQFF TGTGCCAGCAGCCAAGTTAGCGGGGGGGCTATCGATGAGCAGTTCTTC
TRBD2 TRBJ2-5 TRBV5-4 . CASSLPSGGHYF TGTGCCAGCAGCTTGCCTAGCGGGGGACATTACTTC
. TRBJ1-1 TRBV5-1 . CASSGDVGEAFF TGCGCCAGCAGCGGAGACGTGGGTGAAGCTTTCTTT